The 10 T cell receptor beta chains in this list originate from one sample, sequenced in a study of blood T cell repertoires in COVID-19. Profiled with immunoSEQ multiplex PCR; TCRdb holds only in-frame clones, not every one. The repertoire includes approximately 220,000 clones, approximately 90% of them detected once, and under 4% sits in the top ten. Specimen: PBMCs or T cells enriched from blood (not recorded which). Every receptor here comes from a woman aged 40 to 50 with acute COVID-19.

This CDR3 reads CASSHSGTSYNEQFF. The CDR3 region has the DNA TGTGCCAGCAGCCATAGCGGGACCTCCTACAATGAGCAGTTCTTC. This chain connects TRBV7-8 to TRBJ2-1, with 8 bases lining up with TRBD2. V shed 5 bases and J 0 bases; nucleotides not matched to a gene: 3. The germline CDR1 and CDR2 sequences are SGHVS and FQNEAQ. This CDR3 is built from 15 residues.

V and J are TRBV7-8 and TRBJ1-1; no clear D. With 1 base removed from V and 5 bases from J, the gap between germline ends came to 14 bases. The germline CDR1 and CDR2 sequences are SGHVS and FQNEAQ. This CDR3 has 15 residues. The DNA for the CDR3 is TGTGCCAGCAGCTTAGGTCCCCTTAGAGGGACTGAAGCTTTCTTT. It encodes CASSLGPLRGTEAFF.

The V gene is TRBV7-3, the J gene TRBJ1-2; TRBD1 is a possible D gene (5 bases). Trimming removed 6 bases from V and 4 bases from J, with 12 bases in between. CDR3 size: 13 residues. Germline V gene lookup returns CDR1 SGHTA and CDR2 FQGTGA. For the CDR3, the DNA is TGTGCCAGCAGTGGGACTTTTGCCTATGGCTACACCTTC. Translated, it gives CASSGTFAYGYTF.

CDR3 in amino acids: CASSQRWNTGELFF. In DNA, the CDR3 is TGTGCCAGCAGCCAGCGATGGAACACCGGGGAGCTGTTTTTT. The V gene is TRBV7-8, the J gene TRBJ2-2; D is uncertain. Germline CDR1 and CDR2: SGHVS and FQNEAQ. The length of the CDR3 is 14 residues. Trimming stripped 5 bases from V and 1 base from J, with 8 bases between.

The genes are TRBV7-2 and TRBJ2-7; D not resolved. The CDR3 is made up of 11 amino acids. Germline V gene data show CDR1 as SGHTA and CDR2 as FQGNSA. Trimming cost V 4 bases and J 2 bases, with 3 bases left between them. The CDR3 nucleotides are TGTGCCAGCAGCTCCACCTACGAGCAGTACTTC. Amino acid sequence: CASSSTYEQYF.

The rearrangement uses TRBV15 and TRBJ2-6; no clear D gene. V was shortened by 2 bases and J by 0 bases, with 8 bases between the two germline ends. CDR1 and CDR2 (germline): LNHNV, YYDKDF (reference sequence). The CDR3 has 16 residues. The CDR3 protein is CATSRPYPSGANVLTF. The CDR3 DNA is TGTGCCACCAGCAGACCCTACCCCTCTGGGGCCAACGTCCTGACTTTC. Supplemented by reference TRBV15 and TRBJ2-6, the full variable domain reads DAMVIQNPRYQVTQFGKPVTLSCSQTLNHNVMYWYQQKSSQAPKLLFHYYDKDFNNEADTPDNFQSRRPNTSFCFLDIRSPGLGDTAMYLCATSRPYPSGANVLTFGAGSRLTVL.

V and J are TRBV13 and TRBJ1-5, with D possibly matching TRBD1 (6 bases). CDR3 size: 13 residues. V was cut by 2 bases and J by 5 bases, with 7 bases left in between. Per germline, CDR1 PRHDT and CDR2 FYEKMQ (reference sequence). The CDR3, as DNA: TGTGCCAGCAGCTTATACAGGGATCAGCCCCAGCATTTT. Its translation is CASSLYRDQPQHF.

To note about this clone: A much larger clone lies one base from this, so it may be a read error. The chain combines TRBV5-1 with TRBJ1-2, with 10 bases identical to TRBD1. From germline, CDR1 is SGHRS and CDR2 YFSETQ. The CDR3 has 14 residues. V was clipped by 2 bases and J by 6 bases; unmatched bases: 4. CDR3 bases: TGCGCCAGCAGCTTTGGACAGGGGGGCGATGGCTACACCTTC. Amino acid sequence: CASSFGQGGDGYTF.

CDR3 in DNA: TGTGCCAGCAGTGATCGACAGGGTGCTTTTTTTCATTCACCCCTCCACTTT. Translated, it gives CASSDRQGAFFHSPLHF. The V gene is TRBV2, the J gene TRBJ1-6, with TRBD1 matching over 7 bases. The V and J ends lost 3 bases and 8 bases, in that order; junction bases with no gene match: 13. This CDR3 is built from 17 residues. The germline V gene has CDR1 SNHLY and CDR2 FYNNEI.

This chain uses TRBV19 with TRBJ1-2, with no clear D. With 5 bases removed from V and 4 bases from J, the gap between germline ends came to 11 bases. Germline assignment: CDR1 LNHDA and CDR2 SQIVND (reference sequence). The CDR3 is 13 residues long. For the CDR3, the DNA is TGTGCCAGTAGTCTCCGGTCGGGCTATGGCTACACCTTC. This codes for CASSLRSGYGYTF.